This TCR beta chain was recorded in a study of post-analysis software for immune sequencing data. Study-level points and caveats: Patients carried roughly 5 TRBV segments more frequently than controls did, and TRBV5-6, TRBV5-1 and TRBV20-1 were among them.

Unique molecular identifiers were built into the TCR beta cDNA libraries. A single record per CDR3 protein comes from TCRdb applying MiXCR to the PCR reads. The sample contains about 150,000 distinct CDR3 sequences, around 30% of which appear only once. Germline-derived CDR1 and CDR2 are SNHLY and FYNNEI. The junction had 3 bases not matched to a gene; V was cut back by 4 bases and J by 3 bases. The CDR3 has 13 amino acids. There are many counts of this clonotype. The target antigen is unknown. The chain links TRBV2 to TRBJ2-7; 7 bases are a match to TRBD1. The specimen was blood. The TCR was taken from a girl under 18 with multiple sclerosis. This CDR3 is CASSGNRGYEQYF. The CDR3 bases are TGTGCCAGCAGTGGGAACAGGGGCTACGAGCAGTACTTC.